Each of the 6 T cell receptor beta chains below was sequenced from the same sample in a study of cytomegalovirus exposure and HLA in healthy donors listed by TCRdb under 2017. The library was generated by the immunoSEQ multiplex PCR assay. The multiplex PCR relied on a mix of 60 forward primers for TCR Vbeta segments and 13 reverse primers for TCR Jbeta segments. The table was pulled from immuneACCESS by TCRdb, which kept in-frame rearrangements only. Such tables lose some clones; where checked, under half of the loss comes from unresolved V genes, and the rest has no known cause. The sample records roughly 200,000 clones, roughly 72% of which are singletons. The ten largest clones capture under 2% of the sample. The sample comprised PBMCs. All receptors come from a man younger than 45 in good health and CMV-seronegative.

The chain links TRBV27 to TRBJ1-1; 9 nucleotides align to TRBD1. Germline V gene sequence: CDR1 MNHEY, CDR2 SMNVEV (reference sequence). The CDR3 is made up of 16 amino acids. The V and J ends lost 7 bases and 4 bases, in that order; junction bases with no gene match: 13. In nucleotides, the CDR3 is TGTGCCAGCAAATATAGTCCGGGACAGGGATCCACTGAAGCTTTCTTT. Translation: CASKYSPGQGSTEAFF.

The rearrangement uses TRBV5-1 and TRBJ1-4; 7 positions match TRBD1. Germline values: CDR1 SGHRS, CDR2 YFSETQ. V gave up 0 bases and J gave up 7 bases; unmatched junction bases: 6. CDR3 length: 15 amino acids. The CDR3 sequence is CASSLDGTAIEKLFF. CDR3 nucleotides: TGCGCCAGCAGCTTGGATGGGACAGCAATTGAAAAACTGTTTTTT.

The chain is built from TRBV15 and TRBJ2-3; D possibly corresponds to TRBD2 (5 bases). V lost 6 bases, J lost 4 bases, and 14 bases lay in between. There are 14 residues in the CDR3. Germline CDR1 LNHNV, CDR2 YYDKDF (reference sequence). This CDR3 is CATRAERASDTQYF. The CDR3 DNA is TGTGCCACCAGAGCTGAGAGGGCTTCAGATACGCAGTATTTT.

The chain combines TRBV9 with TRBJ1-4, with D possibly TRBD1 on 6 matching bases. CDR3 length: 17 residues. V lost 0 bases and J 0 bases, leaving 12 bases between the germline ends. Germline values: CDR1 SGDLS, CDR2 YYNGEE. CDR3 region: CASSVGGQYATNEKLFF. DNA of the CDR3: TGTGCCAGCAGCGTAGGGGGACAATATGCAACTAATGAAAAACTGTTTTTT.

Only a few counts were recorded for this clone. The gene calls are TRBV18 and TRBJ2-7; D is possibly TRBD1 (5 bases). This CDR3 region has 15 residues. Trimming removed 1 base from V and 0 bases from J, with 10 bases in between. Germline CDR1 is KGHSH and CDR2 is LQKENI. In DNA form, the CDR3 reads TGTGCCAGCTCACCACTCCCCCAGGGCTCCTACGAGCAGTACTTC. Protein: CASSPLPQGSYEQYF.

The chain joins TRBV7-2 to TRBJ1-6; no reliable D call. Germline V gene lookup returns CDR1 SGHTA and CDR2 FQGNSA. V gave up 5 bases and J gave up 4 bases, with 9 bases separating them. This CDR3 has 14 amino acids. CDR3 amino acids: CASSRTAYNSPLHF. The CDR3 coding sequence is TGTGCCAGCAGCCGAACAGCTTATAATTCACCCCTCCACTTT.